The 30 T cell receptor beta chains listed next were all sequenced from one sample in a study of T cell clonality in common variable immunodeficiency. Measured with immunoSEQ multiplex PCR; TCRdb has only the in-frame clones, and not every one. Observed in the sample are approximately 81,000 clones, none of them singletons. Sequencing used peripheral blood mononuclear cells. Source of these receptors: a person aged 18-69 years in good health.

In this sample, this clone turned up many times. Read coverage stops 3 residues before the CDR3 terminus; the germline J gene supplies the remainder. The V gene is TRBV5-6, the J gene TRBJ2-7, with 7 bases lining up with TRBD1. The CDR3 is 13 amino acids. V lost 2 bases to trimming and J lost 4 bases; unmatched junction nucleotides: 3. Germline V gives CDR1 SGHDT, CDR2 YYEEEE. The CDR3 protein is CASSLQGRYEQYF. The CDR3 DNA, read in part, is TGTGCCAGCAGCTTACAGGGGCGGTACGAG.

This clone came up many times. The read halts 3 residues ahead of the CDR3 end, with the missing end drawn from the germline J gene. The chain has TRBV19 and TRBJ2-1, with D possibly being TRBD2 (7 bases). The CDR3 totals 16 residues. Per the germline V gene, CDR1 is LNHDA and CDR2 is SQIVND (reference sequence). V gave up 3 bases and J gave up 7 bases, with 19 bases separating them. The CDR3 reads CASSIRGGGRWNEQFF. CDR3 bases read: TGTGCCAGTAGTATCCGTGGGGGGGGGCGATGGAATGAG. Variable domain in full (rest from reference TRBV19 and TRBJ2-1): DGGITQSPKYLFRKEGQNVTLSCEQNLNHDAMYWYRQDPGQGLRLIYYSQIVNDFQKGDIAEGYSVSREKKESFPLTVTSAQKNPTAFYLCASSIRGGGRWNEQFFGPGTRLTVL.

The sample holds many counts of this clone. The DNA read from the CDR3 is TGCAGCGTTGAAGTAGCGGGGGGAATCATTTCCTACAATGAG. Translation: CSVEVAGGIISYNE. The entire CDR3 protein is CSVEVAGGIISYNEQFF. The chain links TRBV29-1 to TRBJ2-1; TRBD2 matches 10 bases. Sequencing ends 3 residues short of the CDR3 end; the germline J gene provides the rest. CDR3 length: 17 residues. V lost 1 base, J lost 1 base, and 7 bases stayed unmatched. Germline values: CDR1 SQVTM, CDR2 ANQGSEA.

This clone was recorded many times. Coverage ceases 3 residues before the CDR3 finishes, and the germline J gene fills in the end. The rearrangement uses TRBV30 and TRBJ2-7, with a tentative D call TRBD1 (6 bases). This CDR3 has 13 amino acids. Germline V CDR1 and CDR2: GTSNPN, SVGIG (reference sequence). The V and J ends lost 4 bases and 6 bases respectively, with 16 bases between them. The DNA read from the CDR3 is TGTGCCTGGACGCAGGGGCCACTCCGCGAG. Residues: CAWTQGPLRE. The whole CDR3 region reads CAWTQGPLREQYF.

In its sample, this clone was seen a few times. The read ends 3 residues early relative to the CDR3; the germline J gene fills the gap. The V gene is TRBV19, the J gene TRBJ1-2, with D possibly matching TRBD1 (6 bases). From germline, CDR1 is LNHDA and CDR2 SQIVND (reference sequence). The CDR3 runs to 15 residues. Trimming shortened V by 5 bases and J by 5 bases, and 18 bases separated the two germline ends. The DNA read from the CDR3 is TGTGCCAGTAGTTCACTGGGCAGGGGTCAATATGGC. Its protein product is CASSSLGRGQYG. The CDR3 in its entirety is CASSSLGRGQYGYTF. The variable domain in full, completed from reference TRBV19 and TRBJ1-2, reads DGGITQSPKYLFRKEGQNVTLSCEQNLNHDAMYWYRQDPGQGLRLIYYSQIVNDFQKGDIAEGYSVSREKKESFPLTVTSAQKNPTAFYLCASSSLGRGQYGYTFGSGTRLTVV.

Regarding this clone: Read data end 3 residues before the CDR3 end; the end is taken from the germline J gene. The chain has TRBV10-2 and TRBJ1-1; possible D gene TRBD1, 5 bases. Germline CDR1 and CDR2: WSHSY and SAAADI. This CDR3 spans 11 amino acids. CDR3 residues: CASSERQIAFF. The sequenced CDR3 bases are TGCGCCAGCAGTGAGCGACAGATT.

This clone was counted ten times or more. Coverage ceases 3 residues before the CDR3 finishes, and the germline J gene fills in the end. The chain recombines TRBV19 with TRBJ1-4; D is perhaps TRBD1 (5 bases). Germline V gene sequence: CDR1 LNHDA, CDR2 SQIVND (reference sequence). The ends were cut back, 5 bases at V and 7 bases at J, with 14 bases in the middle. The CDR3 spans 14 residues. CDR3 DNA, as far as it was read: TGTGCCAGTAGTGCGTCCCGCGGGGGTGAAAAA. Translated: CASSASRGGEK. The whole CDR3 region reads CASSASRGGEKLFF.

This clone was seen many times. The read gets to within 3 residues of the CDR3 end, and the germline J gene fills in the rest. The chain couples TRBV20-1 to TRBJ2-7, with 7 bases lining up with TRBD2. CDR1 and CDR2 from the germline V gene are DFQATT and SNEGSKA (reference sequence). J was trimmed by 1 base and V by 0 bases; bases with no gene match: 9. The CDR3 spans 16 residues. The CDR3 protein is CSARDPTSAQSYEQYF. The CDR3 bases that were read are TGCAGTGCTAGAGATCCCACTAGCGCCCAGTCCTACGAG.

This clone was counted at least ten times. The read halts 3 residues ahead of the CDR3 end, with the missing end drawn from the germline J gene. This chain connects TRBV10-1 to TRBJ2-7; TRBD2 agrees at 9 bases. The germline V gene has CDR1 WNHNN and CDR2 SYGVQD (reference sequence). V dropped 0 bases and J dropped 4; count of bases not matched to a gene: 7. There are 16 residues in the CDR3. CDR3 in amino acids: CASSESAGTSWYEQYF. CDR3 DNA, as far as it was read: TGCGCCAGCAGTGAGTCGGCCGGGACTAGCTGGTACGAG.

This clone has a count of ten or more. The CDR3 extends 3 residues past the end of the read, so its final part is completed from the germline J gene. V gene TRBV30 combines with J gene TRBJ1-2, with 7 positions matching TRBD1. The CDR3 loop spans 13 amino acids. V gave up 0 bases and J gave up 6 bases; unmatched junction bases: 4. CDR1 GTSNPN and CDR2 SVGIG come from the germline V gene (reference sequence). The DNA read from the CDR3 is TGTGCCTGGAGTGTACTAGGGGGCCATGGC. Protein sequence: CAWSVLGGHG. In full, the CDR3 is CAWSVLGGHGYTF.

This clone was seen ten or more times. An end of the junction does not agree with germline; a read error may underlie this. With the read ending 3 residues before the CDR3 end, the germline J gene is used to fill in that end. The chain has TRBV4-2 and TRBJ2-2; D is unresolved. Germline loops: CDR1 LGHNA, CDR2 YNFKEQ. There are 13 residues in the CDR3. The chain's CDR3 is CASSQDLTGELFF. CDR3 DNA, as far as it was read: TGCGCCAGCAGCCAAGATCTCACCGGGGAG.

On this clone: The read terminates 3 residues ahead of where the CDR3 ends, so the germline J gene completes it. The chain links TRBV25-1 to TRBJ2-5, with 9 bases that match TRBD2. V lost 4 bases and J lost 7; bases outside the gene matches: 7. This CDR3 comprises 14 residues. Germline loops: CDR1 MGHDK, CDR2 SYGVNS. The CDR3 sequence is CASSGASGTVTQYF. The covered CDR3 bases are TGTGCCAGCAGTGGGGCTAGCGGGACGGTGACC.

This clone was counted only a few times. The DNA read from the CDR3 is TGTGCCAGCAGTGAAGGGCAGGGTTTGTACAATGAG. This translates into CASSEGQGLYNE. The CDR3 in full is CASSEGQGLYNEQFF. This chain uses TRBV2 with TRBJ2-1, with D maybe TRBD1 (5 bases). The observed sequence ends 3 residues before the CDR3 terminus, with the missing tail filled in from the germline J gene. The CDR3 totals 15 residues. The V gene lost 1 base and the J gene lost 4 bases, with 11 bases spanning the gap. The germline V gene has CDR1 SNHLY and CDR2 FYNNEI.

This clone has ten or more counts. The read terminates 3 residues ahead of where the CDR3 ends, so the germline J gene completes it. The rearrangement links TRBV5-1 to TRBJ1-3; 7 nucleotides match TRBD1. This CDR3 contains 16 residues. From germline, CDR1 is SGHRS and CDR2 YFSETQ. With 3 bases clipped from V and 0 bases from J, the junction kept 6 bases outside the gene matches. The CDR3 DNA, read in part, is TGCGCCAGCAGCTCGACGACAGGGCTCTCTGGAAACACC. Protein sequence: CASSSTTGLSGNT. The full CDR3 reads CASSSTTGLSGNTIYF.

Ten or more counts support this clone. Coverage ceases 3 residues before the CDR3 finishes, and the germline J gene fills in the end. This chain uses TRBV18 with TRBJ1-1; 7 nucleotides align to TRBD1. V dropped 0 bases and J dropped 1; count of bases not matched to a gene: 8. The CDR3 length is 17 residues. The germline V gene encodes CDR1 KGHSH and CDR2 LQKENI. The CDR3 DNA, read in part, is TGTGCCAGCTCACCACCGCGACAGGGTCTCGGGAACACTGAA. It specifies CASSPPRQGLGNTE. The CDR3 reads in full as CASSPPRQGLGNTEAFF.

This clone was observed at least ten times. The part of the CDR3 DNA that was read is TGTGCCATCAGTACGGACAGTAATAATTCACCC. Translating it yields CAISTDSNNSP. The complete CDR3 reads CAISTDSNNSPLHF. The chain employs TRBV10-3 and TRBJ1-6, with a possible D match to TRBD1 (6 bases). The DNA ends 3 residues before the CDR3 does, and the rest of the CDR3 is filled in from the germline J gene. Germline V lookup: CDR1 ENHRY, CDR2 SYGVKD. Deletions cut 5 bases from V and 5 bases from J, with 10 bases between. The CDR3 has 14 residues.

Ten or more counts support this clone. The read halts 3 residues ahead of the CDR3 end, with the missing end drawn from the germline J gene. V and J are TRBV20-1 and TRBJ1-2, with a weak D call TRBD1 (6 bases). The V end lost 1 base, the J end lost 4 bases, and 16 bases lay between the germline ends. The V gene's germline CDR1 is DFQATT and CDR2 SNEGSKA (reference sequence). The CDR3 length is 15 residues. The CDR3: CSARGWNTGSYGYTF. Partial CDR3 DNA: TGCAGTGCTAGAGGGTGGAATACAGGGAGCTATGGC.

This clone was found many times. Partial CDR3 DNA: TGTGCCAGCAGGGTAACAGGCATGAACACTGAA. Translating it yields CASRVTGMNTE. The CDR3 reads in full as CASRVTGMNTEAFF. The gene calls are TRBV6-2 or TRBV6-3 and TRBJ1-1; D perhaps matches TRBD1 (5 bases). Read data end 3 residues before the CDR3 end; the end is taken from the germline J gene. The CDR3 is 14 amino acids. Trimming left V 6 bases short and J 0 bases short, with 11 bases between. Germline loops: CDR1 MNHEY, CDR2 SVGEGT.

This clone was detected ten times or more. The read ends 3 residues early relative to the CDR3; the germline J gene fills the gap. The gene calls are TRBV20-1 and TRBJ2-7; 7 bases line up with TRBD2. With 4 bases clipped from V and 1 base from J, the junction kept 7 bases outside the gene matches. The CDR3 consists of 14 residues. Germline-derived CDR1 and CDR2 are DFQATT and SNEGSKA (reference sequence). The CDR3 sequence: CSAMRQRGSYEQYF. Incomplete CDR3 DNA: TGCAGTGCTATGCGGCAGCGGGGATCCTACGAG.

This clone was recorded at least ten times. The read falls 3 residues short of the CDR3 end, and the missing part is taken from the germline J gene. This chain joins TRBV19 and TRBJ2-7; perhaps TRBD1 as D (6 bases). The CDR3 consists of 13 residues. CDR1 LNHDA and CDR2 SQIVND come from the germline V gene (reference sequence). The sequenced part of the CDR3 DNA is TGTGCGGGGACAAGGCTAGAGGTAAGCGAG. It yields the protein CAGTRLEVSE. The CDR3 reads in full as CAGTRLEVSEQYF.

This clone was picked up many times. The sequence runs out 3 residues before the end of the CDR3; the remainder is reconstructed from the germline J gene. This rearrangement joins TRBV19 to TRBJ2-3; TRBD2 matches 14 bases. CDR3 length equals 17 residues. The V segment lost 4 bases and the J segment 2 bases; nucleotides outside the gene matches: 5. Germline CDR1 is LNHDA and CDR2 is SQIVND (reference sequence). The CDR3 loop is CASSTGLAGGSTDTQYF. CDR3 DNA (partial): TGTGCCAGTAGTACTGGACTAGCGGGAGGTTCCACAGATACG. Full variable domain (outside the CDR3, taken from reference TRBV19 and TRBJ2-3): DGGITQSPKYLFRKEGQNVTLSCEQNLNHDAMYWYRQDPGQGLRLIYYSQIVNDFQKGDIAEGYSVSREKKESFPLTVTSAQKNPTAFYLCASSTGLAGGSTDTQYFGPGTRLTVL.

This clone was recorded at least ten times. The CDR3 goes on 3 residues after the read ends, and that part is filled in from the germline J gene. The rearrangement links TRBV11-2 to TRBJ2-7; 9 positions match TRBD1. V lost 2 bases, J lost 3 bases, and 5 bases stayed unmatched. This CDR3 spans 15 amino acids. The V gene's germline CDR1 is SGHAT and CDR2 FQNNGV. The CDR3 sequence is CASSLSGQGSYEQYF. The CDR3 DNA, read in part, is TGTGCCAGCAGCTTATCTGGACAGGGGAGCTACGAG.

This clone was seen at least ten times. Coverage ceases 3 residues before the CDR3 finishes, and the germline J gene fills in the end. V gene TRBV7-3 combines with J gene TRBJ1-5; 7 bases align to TRBD1. CDR3 length equals 15 residues. V dropped 5 bases and J dropped 7; count of bases not matched to a gene: 11. CDR1 SGHTA and CDR2 FQGTGA come from the germline V gene. Partial CDR3 DNA: TGTGCCAGCAGCCCGAGGGGGGACAGCCGCCAGCCC. Translated, it gives CASSPRGDSRQP. The full CDR3 reads CASSPRGDSRQPQHF. Full variable domain (missing parts from reference TRBV7-3 and TRBJ1-5): GAGVSQTPSNKVTEKGKYVELRCDPISGHTALYWYRQSLGQGPEFLIYFQGTGAADDSGLPNDRFFAVRPEGSVSTLKIQRTERGDSAVYLCASSPRGDSRQPQHFGDGTRLSIL.

This clone showed up many times. The CDR3 end falls 3 residues outside the read, so it is completed with the germline J gene. The gene calls are TRBV5-1 and TRBJ1-1; 7 bases agree with TRBD1. Trimming took 0 bases from V and 7 from J; bases not matched to a gene: 6. Germline V gives CDR1 SGHRS, CDR2 YFSETQ. This CDR3 spans 14 amino acids. The CDR3 is CASSLAPGQYEAFF. The CDR3 bases that were read are TGCGCCAGCAGCTTGGCCCCGGGACAGTATGAA.

A few counts support this clone. The read ends 3 residues before the CDR3 terminus; that terminus is restored from the germline J gene. The rearrangement uses TRBV20-1 and TRBJ2-7, with TRBD2 matching 9 bases. The ends lost 7 bases at V and 6 bases at J; junction bases unmatched: 7. Per germline, CDR1 DFQATT and CDR2 SNEGSKA (reference sequence). This CDR3 is 12 amino acids long. Partial CDR3 DNA: TGCAGTGTCAGAGCGGGAGGTGTCGAG. It encodes CSVRAGGVE. The entire CDR3 protein reads CSVRAGGVEQYF.

This clone was seen ten or more times. The CDR3 end is not reached by the read, which stops 3 residues before it; the germline J gene fills it in. V gene TRBV5-1 combines with J gene TRBJ1-6, with D possibly TRBD1 on 6 matching bases. The CDR3 contains 14 residues. Germline V gene sequence: CDR1 SGHRS, CDR2 YFSETQ. V was trimmed by 0 bases and J by 8 bases, leaving 9 bases between them. The DNA read from the CDR3 is TGCGCCAGCAGCTTGGGGGACATAGATTCACCC. Protein: CASSLGDIDSP. The full-length CDR3 reads as CASSLGDIDSPLHF.

This clone has a count of ten or more. The read ends 3 residues before the CDR3 terminus; that terminus is restored from the germline J gene. The chain employs TRBV12-3 or TRBV12-4 and TRBJ1-5, with 7 bases identical to TRBD1. CDR3 length: 14 residues. The junction had 4 bases not matched to a gene; V was cut back by 3 bases and J by 5 bases. The CDR3 bases that were read are TGTGCCAGCAGTTTGACAGGGACTGATCAGCCC. This encodes CASSLTGTDQP. The entire CDR3 is CASSLTGTDQPQHF.

This clone has at least ten counts. With the read ending 3 residues before the CDR3 end, the germline J gene is used to fill in that end. V and J are TRBV30 and TRBJ2-5; 7 bases line up with TRBD2. The CDR3 spans 12 residues. CDR1 and CDR2 from the germline V gene are GTSNPN and SVGIG (reference sequence). CDR3 DNA (partial): TGTGCAGCTAGCGGTTCTGAGGAGACC. Its translation is CAASGSEET. The entire CDR3 is CAASGSEETQYF.

This clone was detected many times. The CDR3 extends 3 residues past the end of the read, so its final part is completed from the germline J gene. The chain combines TRBV2 with TRBJ2-1, with 7 bases aligning to TRBD2. Germline V CDR1 and CDR2: SNHLY, FYNNEI. The V and J ends lost 8 bases and 3 bases, in that order; junction bases with no gene match: 4. There are 13 residues in the CDR3. CDR3 bases read: TGTGCCAGCGCTGGGACTAACTACAATGAG. Protein product: CASAGTNYNE. The full CDR3 is CASAGTNYNEQFF.

This clone was recorded a few times. The CDR3 end lies 3 residues beyond the end of the read and is filled in from the germline J gene. This chain uses TRBV29-1 with TRBJ1-2; 11 nucleotides agree with TRBD1. Germline CDR1 reads SQVTM; CDR2 reads ANQGSEA. V gave up 4 bases and J gave up 6 bases; unmatched junction bases: 16. The CDR3 covers 17 residues. The part of the CDR3 DNA that was read is TGCAGCGTTGCATCTCTGAGGTTAGGACAGGGGGCCGATGGC. As protein: CSVASLRLGQGADG. The CDR3 in full is CSVASLRLGQGADGYTF. Looking up the rest from reference TRBV29-1 and TRBJ1-2 gives the full variable domain: SAVISQKPSRDICQRGTSLTIQCQVDSQVTMMFWYRQQPGQSLTLIATANQGSEATYESGFVIDKFPISRPNLTFSTLTVSNMSPEDSSIYLCSVASLRLGQGADGYTFGSGTRLTVV.